This TCR beta chain originates from a study of blood T cell repertoires in COVID-19. Study-wide background: The United States, Italy and Spain were the sources of the acute and convalescent COVID-19 samples. The cDNA or gDNA used as material had been derived from T cells, B-cell-depleted T cells, or PBMCs.

Original methodology: Reference gene primer amplification gave nucleated cell count estimates. TCRdb's copy holds only in-frame clones and misses some; the assay was immunoSEQ multiplex PCR. The V and J calls and clone size come from that table; D and trimming were worked out from the DNA. In the table there are about 440,000 clones, roughly 87% of which are singletons. V was shortened by 6 bases and J by 0 bases, with 8 bases between the two germline ends. Germline V lookup: CDR1 ENHRY, CDR2 SYGVKD. The CDR3 is 13 residues long. Recovery meant two consecutive negative NP/OP PCR tests, professional clearance, or resolved symptoms.

The receptor's source is a man aged 18 to 30 who had recovered from COVID-19. The gene calls are TRBV10-3 and TRBJ1-1; D gene unclear. Sample: PBMCs or T cells enriched from blood (not recorded which). The chain's CDR3 is CAISGILNTEAFF. CDR3 coding DNA: TGTGCCATCAGCGGGATTTTGAACACTGAAGCTTTCTTT.